A single sample gave rise to the 9 T cell receptor beta chains below, sequenced in a study of cytomegalovirus exposure and HLA in healthy donors. Profiled with immunoSEQ multiplex PCR; TCRdb holds only in-frame clones, not every one. The sample has 97,000 or so clones, about 95% seen once. Input material: PBMCs. The receptors here all came from a woman between 18 and 30 years old in good health and CMV-seronegative.

V is TRBV4-1 and J is TRBJ1-4; D is unclear. V lost 1 base, J lost 7 bases, and 7 bases lay in between. Germline V lookup: CDR1 MGHRA, CDR2 YSYEKL. The CDR3 covers 13 residues. The CDR3 nucleotides read TGCGCCAGCAGCCAAGTTATCAGTGAAAAACTGTTTTTT. This encodes CASSQVISEKLFF.

The chain is built from TRBV7-9 and TRBJ1-3; 11 nucleotides match TRBD1. This CDR3 spans 16 amino acids. Germline lookup yields CDR1 SEHNR and CDR2 FQNEAQ (reference sequence). V lost 5 bases and J lost 0; bases outside the gene matches: 3. CDR3 sequence reads: CASSAGQGASGNTIYF. The CDR3 DNA sequence: TGTGCCAGCAGCGCTGGACAGGGGGCCTCTGGAAACACCATATATTTT.

The chain carries TRBV6-1 and TRBJ2-1; 8 positions agree with TRBD2. CDR1 is MNHNS, CDR2 SASEGT, per germline. V gave up 6 bases and J gave up 6 bases; unmatched junction bases: 10. CDR3 size: 15 residues. The CDR3 sequence is CASSWEREIFNEQFF. The CDR3 region has the DNA TGTGCCAGCAGCTGGGAGCGGGAGATCTTCAATGAGCAGTTCTTC.

V and J are TRBV18 and TRBJ1-5; the D gene is possibly TRBD1 (5 bases). Trimming cost V 4 bases and J 4 bases, with 14 bases left between them. In germline, CDR1 is KGHSH, CDR2 LQKENI. CDR3 length: 15 residues. CDR3 sequence reads: CASSQQAAGNQPQHF. CDR3 DNA: TGTGCCAGCTCACAACAGGCTGCCGGAAATCAGCCCCAGCATTTT.

The chain is built from TRBV19 and TRBJ2-7; possible D gene TRBD1, 6 bases. Germline assignment: CDR1 LNHDA and CDR2 SQIVND (reference sequence). CDR3 length: 14 residues. V was clipped by 5 bases and J by 4 bases, with 15 bases between them. The CDR3, as DNA: TGTGCCAGTAGTGAACAGGGATCTGTTTACGAGCAGTACTTC. Its protein is CASSEQGSVYEQYF.

The chain joins TRBV12-5 to TRBJ2-2; a weak D match, TRBD2 (6 bases). Trimming took off 3 bases at V and 7 bases at J, with 18 bases between the two ends. In germline, CDR1 is LGHNT, CDR2 FRNRAP. The CDR3 sequence is 16 residues long. The CDR3 is CASGFALAGKYGELFF. The CDR3 region has the DNA TGTGCTAGTGGTTTCGCGCTCGCGGGAAAGTACGGGGAGCTGTTTTTT.

V and J are TRBV29-1 and TRBJ2-7; a possible D gene is TRBD2 (5 bases). Germline V gene sequence: CDR1 SQVTM, CDR2 ANQGSEA. The CDR3 contains 13 residues. Trimming removed 6 bases from V and 2 bases from J, with 14 bases in between. The CDR3 DNA reads as TGCAGCGTCCGACCCATCGGGGCCTACGAGCAGTACTTC. The encoded protein is CSVRPIGAYEQYF.

This chain uses TRBV9 with TRBJ1-2, with D unclear. The V end was cut by 0 bases, the J end by 0 bases, with 9 bases between. This CDR3 has 15 residues. Germline V CDR1 and CDR2: SGDLS, YYNGEE. CDR3 sequence reads: CASSVGGSSNYGYTF. CDR3 nucleotides: TGTGCCAGCAGCGTAGGAGGATCGTCTAACTATGGCTACACCTTC.

This chain connects TRBV19 to TRBJ1-5, with a possible D match to TRBD1 (5 bases). Trimming removed 6 bases from V and 0 bases from J, with 15 bases in between. The V gene's germline CDR1 is LNHDA and CDR2 SQIVND (reference sequence). The CDR3 loop spans 16 amino acids. CDR3 protein: CASRSTDAYSNQPQHF. The CDR3 nucleotides read TGTGCCAGTAGATCGACAGATGCGTATAGCAATCAGCCCCAGCATTTT.